Listed below are T cell receptor beta chains from one sample, sequenced in a study of neurological immune-mediated disorders. TCRdb re-called the 5' RACE reads through MiXCR, storing one row per CDR3 protein. The data hold over 35,000 distinct CDR3 sequences, with 2% to 3% observed a single time. The sequenced sample was PBMCs. The receptors were gathered from a man over 45 with multiple sclerosis. CDR3s include the opening cysteine and the closing phenylalanine or tryptophan. D genes are given only for firm matches. Size tells how often a clone was seen (once, few, many) or the class of an expanded clone, and some rows leave it out.

many 12 TRBJ2-7 . TRBV7-2 CASSPQRYEQYF TGTGCCAGCAGCCCTCAGAGATACGAGCAGTACTTC
many 16 TRBJ2-3 TRBD2 TRBV5-1 CASSPLAGGHTDTQYF TGCGCCAGCAGCCCCCTCGCGGGGGGGCACACAGATACGCAGTATTTT
many 15 TRBJ2-3 . TRBV5-1 CASSSRYGTTDTQYF TGCGCCAGCAGCTCCCGTTACGGAACCACAGATACGCAGTATTTT
many 12 TRBJ1-1 . TRBV12-3/TRBV12-4 CASSPKGSEAFF TGTGCCAGCAGTCCTAAGGGGTCTGAAGCTTTCTTT
many 11 TRBJ2-5 . TRBV29-1 CSVDGGETQYF TGCAGCGTTGACGGGGGAGAGACCCAGTACTTC
few 14 TRBJ1-5 . TRBV27 CASSVRGGNQPQNF TGTGCCAGCAGTGTCCGGGGAGGGAATCAGCCCCAGAATTTT
many 15 TRBJ2-1 . TRBV5-1 CASSLQAVSYNEQFF TGCGCCAGCAGCTTGCAAGCGGTTTCCTACAATGAGCAGTTCTTC
. 16 TRBJ2-3 . TRBV9 CASSVTPARDTDTRYF TGTGCCAGCAGCGTGACCCCGGCCAGGGACACAGATACGCGGTATTTT
many 16 TRBJ2-4 TRBD1 TRBV9 CASSVHPGTGFDIQYF TGTGCCAGCAGCGTCCATCCCGGGACAGGGTTTGACATTCAGTACTTC
many 13 TRBJ2-5 TRBD1 TRBV5-6 CASSDTGEETQYF TGTGCCAGCAGCGACACAGGGGAGGAGACCCAGTACTTC
many 17 TRBJ2-5 TRBD2 TRBV20-1 CSARDQSSGGLQETQYF TGCAGTGCTAGAGATCAGAGTAGCGGGGGACTACAAGAGACCCAGTACTTC
many 14 TRBJ2-5 . TRBV20-1 CSAKAKTTKTTQYF TGCAGTGCTAAGGCCAAGACTACCAAGACCACCCAGTACTTC
many 13 TRBJ2-1 . TRBV27 CASSFPGWIEQFF TGTGCCAGCAGTTTCCCGGGGTGGATTGAGCAGTTCTTC
many 14 TRBJ1-4 . TRBV5-1 CASSLASGGEKLFF TGCGCCAGCAGCTTGGCTTCAGGAGGTGAAAAACTGTTTTTT
many 16 TRBJ1-6 . TRBV7-9 CASSFTPGLQISPLNF TGTGCCAGCAGCTTTACTCCGGGATTGCAGATCTCACCCCTCAACTTT
many 12 TRBJ1-2 . TRBV9 CASSSDPGGYTF TGTGCCAGCAGCTCCGATCCGGGAGGCTACACCTTC
many 15 TRBJ1-5 TRBD1 TRBV24-1 CATSDPGTGVQPQNF TGTGCCACCAGTGACCCCGGGACAGGGGTACAGCCCCAGAATTTT
many 16 TRBJ2-1 . TRBV6-6 CASRPSEGGWYNEQFF TGTGCCAGCAGACCCAGCGAGGGGGGCTGGTACAATGAGCAGTTCTTC
many 13 TRBJ2-5 . TRBV5-1 CASSLVTQETQYF TGCGCCAGCAGCTTGGTAACTCAAGAGACCCAGTACTTC
many 11 TRBJ1-2 . TRBV29-1 CSVVRAGGYTF TGCAGCGTTGTACGGGCAGGCGGCTACACCTTC
many 15 TRBJ2-3 . TRBV7-9 CASSTGTASTDTQYF TGTGCCAGCAGTACAGGGACTGCTAGCACAGATACGCAGTATTTT
many 15 TRBJ2-2 TRBD1 TRBV7-2 CASSWDRGRTGELFF TGTGCCAGCAGCTGGGACAGGGGGCGAACCGGGGAGCTGTTTTTT
many 12 TRBJ1-1 . TRBV5-1 CASSLDREEAFF TGCGCCAGCAGCTTGGACAGGGAGGAAGCTTTCTTT
many 16 TRBJ1-5 . TRBV7-8 CASSLGRHLSNQPQHF TGTGCCAGCAGCCTTGGAAGGCACCTTAGCAATCAGCCCCAGCATTTT
medium-sized 14 TRBJ2-2 TRBD1 TRBV6-5 CASRVDRPTGELFF TGTGCCAGCAGGGTGGACAGGCCCACCGGGGAGCTGTTTTTT
many 12 TRBJ2-3 . TRBV20-1 CSARDYYDTQYF TGCAGTGCTAGAGACTACTACGATACGCAGTATTTT
many 16 TRBJ2-3 . TRBV20-1 CSARATSAGATDTQYF TGCAGTGCTAGAGCCACTAGCGCGGGGGCCACAGATACGCAGTATTTT
many 15 TRBJ1-4 . TRBV5-1 CASSDPAGANEKLFF TGCGCCAGCAGTGATCCGGCAGGGGCTAATGAAAAACTGTTTTTT
many 14 TRBJ1-1 TRBD1 TRBV20-1 CSASLDRVGPEAFF TGCAGTGCTAGCCTGGACAGGGTAGGGCCTGAAGCTTTCTTT
many 14 TRBJ1-1 . TRBV5-1 CASSFGGFDTEAFF TGCGCCAGCAGCTTCGGGGGATTTGACACTGAAGCTTTCTTT
many 11 TRBJ2-7 . TRBV29-1 CSVVVNYEQYF TGCAGCGTTGTGGTGAACTACGAGCAGTACTTC
many 12 TRBJ1-2 . TRBV12-3/TRBV12-4 CASSLLLDGYTF TGTGCCAGCAGTTTGTTGCTCGATGGCTACACCTTC
many 14 TRBJ2-5 TRBD1 TRBV7-2 CASSYRTGQETQYF TGTGCCAGCAGCTACCGGACAGGCCAAGAGACCCAGTACTTC
many 15 TRBJ2-2 . TRBV6-2/TRBV6-3 CASSYRGPNTGELFF TGTGCCAGCAGTTATCGGGGGCCGAACACCGGGGAGCTGTTTTTT
many 16 TRBJ2-2 TRBD1 TRBV27 CASNQQGQTNTGELFF TGTGCCAGCAACCAACAGGGACAGACGAACACCGGGGAGCTGTTTTTT
many 14 TRBJ1-4 . TRBV7-9 CASSQRGSREKLFF TGTGCCAGCAGCCAAAGGGGCAGTAGGGAAAAACTGTTTTTT
medium-sized 14 TRBJ2-7 . TRBV7-9 CASSLERTVYEQYF TGTGCCAGCAGCTTAGAGAGGACAGTCTACGAGCAGTACTTC
many 16 TRBJ1-5 TRBD1 TRBV7-8 CASSPSMGQFNQPQHF TGTGCCAGCAGCCCAAGCATGGGACAGTTCAATCAGCCCCAGCATTTT
many 15 TRBJ2-2 . TRBV6-5 CASSRVQGNTGELFF TGTGCCAGCAGCCGTGTCCAGGGTAACACCGGGGAGCTGTTTTTT
many 15 TRBJ2-5 TRBD2 TRBV11-2 CASSSLAGTRKTQYF TGTGCCAGCAGCTCCCTCGCCGGGACTAGAAAGACCCAGTACTTC